These 9 T cell receptor beta chains came from one sample sequenced in a study of cytomegalovirus exposure and HLA in healthy donors. Primers: 60 Vbeta forward and 13 Jbeta reverse. Assay: immunoSEQ multiplex PCR; the TCRdb copy retains only in-frame clones and omits some. The table includes 150,000 to 200,000 clones, more than 85% detected once. Sample: PBMCs. These receptor sequences come from a young woman in good health and CMV-seronegative.

This chain connects TRBV5-1 to TRBJ2-1, with TRBD1 matching 9 bases. CDR3 length: 14 residues. The V segment lost 7 bases and the J segment 0 bases; nucleotides outside the gene matches: 2. Germline CDR1 is SGHRS and CDR2 is YFSETQ. The CDR3, as DNA: TGCGCCAGCGCGGACAGGGGCTCCTACAATGAGCAGTTCTTC. Translating it yields CASADRGSYNEQFF.

This clone counts as large. Other DNA sequences in the sample encode the same CDR3. The chain is built from TRBV27 and TRBJ2-1; D might be TRBD2 (7 bases). V gave up 1 base and J gave up 4 bases, with 17 bases separating them. The CDR3 has 17 amino acids. The germline gives CDR1 MNHEY, CDR2 SMNVEV (reference sequence). CDR3 nucleotide sequence: TGTGCCAGCAGTTTATGGTCGGGGGGCAAAAAGTACAATGAGCAGTTCTTC. Amino acids: CASSLWSGGKKYNEQFF.

V is TRBV19 and J is TRBJ1-1; no firm D call. The CDR3 covers 13 residues. Germline V gene data show CDR1 as LNHDA and CDR2 as SQIVND (reference sequence). The V end lost 0 bases, the J end lost 1 base, and 3 bases lay between the germline ends. The CDR3 nucleotides read TGTGCCAGTAGTATAGAACAGAACACTGAAGCTTTCTTT. Translated: CASSIEQNTEAFF.

V gene TRBV6-6 combines with J gene TRBJ2-1; 8 bases are shared with TRBD2. This CDR3 region has 14 residues. With V trimmed by 2 bases and J by 7 bases, 4 bases remained unmatched. Germline-derived CDR1 and CDR2 are MNHNY and SVGAGI (reference sequence). The CDR3, as DNA: TGTGCCAGCAGTTACAGCGGGAGTCGAAATGAGCAGTTCTTC. It is translated as CASSYSGSRNEQFF.

This chain connects TRBV5-1 to TRBJ2-5, with TRBD1 identical over 9 bases. Germline values: CDR1 SGHRS, CDR2 YFSETQ. J was trimmed by 4 bases and V by 2 bases; bases with no gene match: 6. The CDR3 is made up of 15 amino acids. CDR3 amino acids: CASSLDRGNGETQYF. CDR3 nucleotides: TGCGCCAGCAGCTTAGACAGGGGGAACGGAGAGACCCAGTACTTC.

The V gene is TRBV30, the J gene TRBJ2-1; 9 nucleotides align to TRBD2. The CDR3 covers 15 residues. The ends lost 3 bases at V and 6 bases at J; junction bases unmatched: 9. Germline-derived CDR1 and CDR2 are GTSNPN and SVGIG (reference sequence). The DNA for the CDR3 is TGTGCCTGGAGCGACCTAGCGGGGTTTCTCAATGAGCAGTTCTTC. This gives the protein CAWSDLAGFLNEQFF.

This clone has a single count. The V gene is TRBV6-1, the J gene TRBJ1-1; 9 bases agree with TRBD1. The V and J ends lost 4 bases and 6 bases, in that order; junction bases with no gene match: 6. Germline V gene data show CDR1 as MNHNS and CDR2 as SASEGT. The CDR3 extends over 14 amino acids. The CDR3 loop reads CASSGMGQGSEAFF. DNA of the CDR3: TGTGCCAGCAGTGGGATGGGACAGGGCTCTGAAGCTTTCTTT.

A few counts support this clone. V gene TRBV6-5 combines with J gene TRBJ1-1; D gene uncertain. In germline, CDR1 is MNHEY, CDR2 SVGAGI. The V end was cut by 2 bases, the J end by 4 bases, with 8 bases between. CDR3 length: 13 amino acids. In nucleotides, the CDR3 is TGTGCCAGCAGTTACGGAGGGAGCACTGAAGCTTTCTTT. Protein product: CASSYGGSTEAFF.

The chain joins TRBV2 to TRBJ1-5; no clear D. This CDR3 has 15 amino acids. The germline gives CDR1 SNHLY, CDR2 FYNNEI. The V gene lost 1 base and the J gene lost 4 bases, with 11 bases spanning the gap. CDR3 loop: CASSEGPGINQPQHF. The CDR3, as DNA: TGTGCCAGCAGTGAAGGACCGGGTATTAATCAGCCCCAGCATTTT. The complete variable domain, with remaining parts taken from reference TRBV2 and TRBJ1-5, reads EPEVTQTPSHQVTQMGQEVILRCVPISNHLYFYWYRQILGQKVEFLVSFYNNEISEKSEIFDDQFSVERPDGSNFTLKIRSTKLEDSAMYFCASSEGPGINQPQHFGDGTRLSIL.